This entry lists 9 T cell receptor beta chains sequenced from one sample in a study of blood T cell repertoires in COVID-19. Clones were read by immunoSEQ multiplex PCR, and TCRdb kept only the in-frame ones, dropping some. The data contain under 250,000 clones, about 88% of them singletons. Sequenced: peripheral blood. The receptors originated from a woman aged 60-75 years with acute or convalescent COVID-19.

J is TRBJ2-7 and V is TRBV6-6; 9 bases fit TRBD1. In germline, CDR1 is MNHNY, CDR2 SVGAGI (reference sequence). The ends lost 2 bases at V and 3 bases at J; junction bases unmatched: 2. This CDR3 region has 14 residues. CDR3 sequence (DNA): TGTGCCAGCAGTTACGGGACAGGGATCTACGAGCAGTACTTC. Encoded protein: CASSYGTGIYEQYF.

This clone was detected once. This CDR3 reads CASSIDLSGSGYTF. CDR3 in DNA: TGTGCCAGTAGTATAGATCTATCAGGGTCTGGCTACACCTTC. The genes are TRBV19 and TRBJ1-2; D might be TRBD1 (5 bases). Germline CDR1 and CDR2: LNHDA and SQIVND (reference sequence). The length of the CDR3 is 14 residues. The germline V and J ends were trimmed by 0 bases and 7 bases, with 12 bases remaining between them.

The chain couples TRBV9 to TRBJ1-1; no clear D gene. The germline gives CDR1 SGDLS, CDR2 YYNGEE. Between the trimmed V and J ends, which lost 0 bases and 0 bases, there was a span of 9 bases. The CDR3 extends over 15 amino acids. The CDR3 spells CASSVAVSMNTEAFF. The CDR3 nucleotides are TGTGCCAGCAGCGTAGCGGTCTCCATGAACACTGAAGCTTTCTTT.

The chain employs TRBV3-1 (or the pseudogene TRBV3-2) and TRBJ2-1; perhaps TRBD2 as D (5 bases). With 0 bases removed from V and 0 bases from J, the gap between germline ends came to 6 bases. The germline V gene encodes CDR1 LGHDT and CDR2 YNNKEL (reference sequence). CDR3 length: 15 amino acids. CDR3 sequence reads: CASSQDSGSYNEQFF. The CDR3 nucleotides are TGTGCCAGCAGCCAAGACAGCGGCTCCTACAATGAGCAGTTCTTC.

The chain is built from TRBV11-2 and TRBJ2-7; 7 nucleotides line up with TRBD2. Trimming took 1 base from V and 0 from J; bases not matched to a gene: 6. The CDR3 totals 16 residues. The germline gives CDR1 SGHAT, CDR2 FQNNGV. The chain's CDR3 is CASSLVAGWSSYEQYF. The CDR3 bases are TGTGCCAGCAGCTTAGTAGCGGGTTGGAGCTCCTACGAGCAGTACTTC.

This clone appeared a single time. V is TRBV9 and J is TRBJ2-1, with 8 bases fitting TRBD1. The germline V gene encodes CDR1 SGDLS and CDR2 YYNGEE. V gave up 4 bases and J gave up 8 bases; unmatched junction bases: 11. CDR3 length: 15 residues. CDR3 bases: TGTGCCAGCAGCCCTCGGGGAGACAGGGGTCATGAGCAGTTCTTC. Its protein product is CASSPRGDRGHEQFF.

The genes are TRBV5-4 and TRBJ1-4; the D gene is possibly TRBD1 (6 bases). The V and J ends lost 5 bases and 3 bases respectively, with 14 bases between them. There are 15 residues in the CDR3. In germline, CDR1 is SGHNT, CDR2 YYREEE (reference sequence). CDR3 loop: CASSFQGLANEKLFF. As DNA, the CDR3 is TGTGCCAGCAGTTTTCAGGGGTTGGCTAATGAAAAACTGTTTTTT.

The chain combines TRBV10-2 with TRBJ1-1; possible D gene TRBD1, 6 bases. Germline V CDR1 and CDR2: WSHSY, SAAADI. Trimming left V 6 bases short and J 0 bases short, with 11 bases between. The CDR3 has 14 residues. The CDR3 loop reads CASRQQGLNTEAFF. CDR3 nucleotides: TGCGCCAGCAGACAACAGGGCTTGAACACTGAAGCTTTCTTT.

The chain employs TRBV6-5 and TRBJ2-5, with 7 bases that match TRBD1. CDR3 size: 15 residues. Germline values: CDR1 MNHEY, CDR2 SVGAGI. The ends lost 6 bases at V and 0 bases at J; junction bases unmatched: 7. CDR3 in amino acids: CASRGQHGDQETQYF. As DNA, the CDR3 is TGTGCCAGCAGGGGACAGCATGGGGACCAAGAGACCCAGTACTTC.